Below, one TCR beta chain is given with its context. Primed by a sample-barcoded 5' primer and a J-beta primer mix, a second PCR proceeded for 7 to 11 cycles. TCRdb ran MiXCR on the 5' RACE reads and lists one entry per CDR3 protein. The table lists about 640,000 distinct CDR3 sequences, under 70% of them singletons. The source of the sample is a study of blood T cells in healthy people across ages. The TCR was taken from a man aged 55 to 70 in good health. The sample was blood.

CDR3 DNA: TGTGCCAGCAGCTTAGGGGACGGCAGGACCTATTCACCCCTCCACTTT. Its protein is CASSLGDGRTYSPLHF. V usage is TRBV5-6 and J usage is TRBJ1-6, with D perhaps matching TRBD1 (5 bases). The germline V and J ends were trimmed by 2 bases and 8 bases, with 17 bases remaining between them. The CDR3 is 16 amino acids. Looked up from germline, CDR1 is SGHDT and CDR2 is YYEEEE.